This TCR beta chain emerged from a study of T cells in Graves' hyperthyroidism and ophthalmopathy. Amplification yielded TCR beta CDR3 regions, with RNA transcripts as the source. A set of HTBI primers served as the primers for a first-round RT-PCR of the TCR CDR3. Via MiXCR, TCRdb re-called the multiplex PCR reads, giving one row per CDR3 protein. The sample carries about 570,000 distinct CDR3 sequences, 40% to 55% recorded once. Germline V gene data show CDR1 as SGHTA and CDR2 as FQGNSA. This CDR3 is 14 amino acids long. In regard to this clonotype: One junction end does not reproduce the germline sequence, and a read error may be involved.

This clonotype originated in an adult woman with Graves' disease, either hyperthyroidism or ophthalmopathy (not recorded which). J is TRBJ2-5 and V is TRBV7-2; the D gene is possibly TRBD2 (5 bases). The sequenced material came from peripheral blood or thyroid tissue (not recorded which). The chain's CDR3 is CASSLDGVGWPQHF. The CDR3 DNA sequence: TGTGCCAGCAGCTTGGACGGGGTTGGGTGGCCCCAGCACTTC.